Below are 20 T cell receptor beta chains sequenced from a single sample in a study of blood T cells in healthy people across ages. For the second PCR, which ran for 7 to 11 cycles, a sample-barcoded 5' primer and a J-beta primer mix were used. TCRdb used MiXCR to reprocess the 5' RACE reads, holding one entry per CDR3 protein. The sample yields over 1,200,000 distinct CDR3 sequences, 55% to 75% seen once. What was sequenced was blood. These receptors were collected from a man between 18 and 29 years old in good health.

This clonotype came up a few times. The chain combines TRBV7-2 with TRBJ2-7; 9 bases fit TRBD2. V lost 3 bases to trimming and J lost 2 bases; unmatched junction nucleotides: 11. CDR3 length equals 17 residues. Germline V gives CDR1 SGHTA, CDR2 FQGNSA. The CDR3 protein is CASSFQLAGTIPYEQYF. The CDR3 bases are TGTGCCAGCAGCTTTCAACTAGCGGGTACGATCCCCTACGAGCAGTACTTC.

This chain uses TRBV3-1 with TRBJ2-7; 7 bases agree with TRBD1. The CDR3 runs 15 residues. Germline lookup yields CDR1 LGHDT and CDR2 YNNKEL (reference sequence). V was clipped by 7 bases and J by 0 bases; unmatched bases: 9. CDR3 DNA: TGTGCCAGCACCACCGGGACAGCAAACTCCTACGAGCAGTACTTC. Protein sequence: CASTTGTANSYEQYF.

The chain joins TRBV7-6 to TRBJ2-1; possible D gene TRBD2, 5 bases. The CDR3 is 16 amino acids. CDR1 SGHVS and CDR2 FNYEAQ come from the germline V gene. Between the trimmed V and J ends, which lost 1 base and 2 bases, there was a span of 12 bases. CDR3 sequence reads: CASSLVPASTYNEQFF. DNA for the CDR3: TGTGCCAGCAGCTTAGTTCCGGCTAGCACCTACAATGAGCAGTTCTTC.

The chain joins TRBV5-5 to TRBJ1-2, with D tentatively TRBD1 (5 bases). CDR1 and CDR2 from the germline V gene are SGHKS and YYEKEE (reference sequence). This CDR3 contains 12 residues. Trimming cost V 2 bases and J 5 bases, with 7 bases left between them. The CDR3 loop reads CASSLQEYGYTF. CDR3 DNA sequence: TGTGCCAGCAGCTTACAGGAGTATGGCTACACCTTC. Full variable domain (remainder filled in from reference TRBV5-5 and TRBJ1-2): DAGVTQSPTHLIKTRGQQVTLRCSPISGHKSVSWYQQVLGQGPQFIFQYYEKEERGRGNFPDRFSARQFPNYSSELNVNALLLGDSALYLCASSLQEYGYTFGSGTRLTVV.

The chain links TRBV11-2 to TRBJ2-4; the D gene is possibly TRBD2 (6 bases). The ends were cut back, 0 bases at V and 10 bases at J, with 10 bases in the middle. This CDR3 spans 13 amino acids. CDR1 is SGHAT, CDR2 FQNNGV, per germline. The CDR3: CASSLERGRIQYF. The CDR3, as DNA: TGTGCCAGCAGCTTAGAACGGGGGAGGATTCAGTACTTC.

The rearrangement joins TRBV11-2 to TRBJ2-1; 9 bases map to TRBD1. The ends lost 5 bases at V and 4 bases at J; junction bases unmatched: 9. This CDR3 has 16 residues. Germline V gene lookup returns CDR1 SGHAT and CDR2 FQNNGV. The CDR3 loop reads CASSTFPGQGYNEQFF. The CDR3, as DNA: TGTGCCAGCAGCACCTTTCCGGGACAGGGATACAATGAGCAGTTCTTC.

The chain uses TRBV12-5 and TRBJ2-1; 7 bases line up with TRBD1. The germline V gene has CDR1 LGHNT and CDR2 FRNRAP. CDR3 length: 16 residues. With V trimmed by 6 bases and J by 0 bases, 8 bases remained unmatched. CDR3 loop: CASGKGAPLSYNEQFF. The DNA of the CDR3 is TGTGCTAGTGGCAAGGGGGCTCCCCTCTCCTACAATGAGCAGTTCTTC.

J is TRBJ2-7 and V is TRBV11-2; D unclear. The J call may not be correct, given that the DNA end is closer to TRBJ2-5. The V gene's germline CDR1 is SGHAT and CDR2 FQNNGV. The CDR3 length is 13 residues. The CDR3 sequence is CASSGPAQETQYF. The CDR3 bases are TGTGCCAGCAGCGGTCCGGCTCAAGAGACCCAGTACTTC.

This clonotype was recorded a few times. The chain links TRBV2 to TRBJ2-3; 7 nucleotides line up with TRBD2. Germline CDR1 reads SNHLY; CDR2 reads FYNNEI. CDR3 length equals 14 residues. V lost 8 bases to trimming and J lost 2 bases; unmatched junction nucleotides: 7. This CDR3 reads CASGAGLDTDTQYF. The CDR3 DNA is TGTGCCAGCGGAGCGGGACTTGACACAGATACGCAGTATTTT.

This chain connects TRBV20-1 to TRBJ1-6; 8 bases are shared with TRBD1. Germline V gene lookup returns CDR1 DFQATT and CDR2 SNEGSKA (reference sequence). J gave up 6 bases and V 6 bases, and 10 bases lay outside the gene matches. CDR3 length: 15 residues. As DNA, the CDR3 is TGCAGTGCGGATCAGGGGGCGCGTATTAATTCACCCCTCCACTTT. It translates to CSADQGARINSPLHF.

There are a few counts of this clonotype. The CDR3 spells CASSSRSDEQYF. In DNA, the CDR3 is TGTGCCAGCAGCTCTAGGAGCGACGAGCAGTACTTC. This sequence joins TRBV7-9 and TRBJ2-7, with D hard to call. The CDR3 length is 12 residues. The germline V gene has CDR1 SEHNR and CDR2 FQNEAQ (reference sequence). The V and J ends lost 4 bases and 5 bases respectively, with 9 bases between them.

This rearrangement joins TRBV4-3 to TRBJ2-1; 11 bases line up with TRBD1. Unmatched junction bases numbered 7, after V lost 3 bases and J lost 6 bases. The germline V gene encodes CDR1 LGHNA and CDR2 YSLEER. This CDR3 spans 16 amino acids. The CDR3 protein is CASSHFGQGAGNEQFF. As DNA, the CDR3 is TGCGCCAGCAGCCACTTCGGACAGGGGGCAGGCAATGAGCAGTTCTTC.

This clonotype has a handful of counts. The CDR3 sequence is CASSQERRDEQFF. CDR3 nucleotides: TGCGCCAGCAGCCAAGAGAGGCGTGATGAGCAGTTCTTC. This chain joins TRBV4-1 and TRBJ2-1; unclear D gene. CDR1 is MGHRA and CDR2 is YSYEKL in the germline V gene. The CDR3 loop spans 13 amino acids. V lost 0 bases and J lost 8, with 8 bases in between.

The J gene is TRBJ2-2, the V gene TRBV5-4; perhaps TRBD2 as D (7 bases). The V end lost 6 bases, the J end lost 9 bases, and 18 bases lay between the germline ends. The CDR3 is 14 residues long. The germline V gene has CDR1 SGHNT and CDR2 YYREEE (reference sequence). The CDR3 bases are TGTGCCAGCACCCGGGGGGCTAGTTCTAGGGAGCTGTTTTTT. Translating gives CASTRGASSRELFF.

This clonotype was found many times. The V call is TRBV11-2, the J call TRBJ2-7, with 8 bases fitting TRBD2. The CDR3 length is 13 residues. Germline loops: CDR1 SGHAT, CDR2 FQNNGV. V lost 5 bases to trimming and J lost 3 bases; unmatched junction nucleotides: 3. The chain's CDR3 is CASSPGLVYEQYF. CDR3 nucleotides: TGTGCCAGCAGCCCGGGACTAGTCTACGAGCAGTACTTC.

This chain connects TRBV7-9 to TRBJ2-1; possibly TRBD1 for D (6 bases). Near its end, the DNA agrees better with TRBJ2-7, so the J call may be wrong. Germline CDR1 SEHNR, CDR2 FQNEAQ (reference sequence). The CDR3 runs to 15 residues. CDR3: CASSLEGQPYNEQYF. The CDR3 region has the DNA TGTGCCAGCAGCTTAGAAGGACAGCCGTACAATGAGCAGTACTTC.

The chain uses TRBV6-2 or TRBV6-3 and TRBJ2-7; TRBD2 matches 7 bases. Germline CDR1 is MNHEY and CDR2 is SVGEGT. This CDR3 is 15 amino acids long. The V and J ends lost 4 bases and 1 base, in that order; junction bases with no gene match: 7. Here the CDR3 reads CASSSPTGGSYEQYF. CDR3 in DNA: TGTGCCAGCAGTTCTCCAACGGGAGGATCCTACGAGCAGTACTTC.

This chain connects TRBV6-2 or TRBV6-3 to TRBJ2-2; possibly TRBD1 for D (6 bases). The CDR3 extends over 14 amino acids. The V end was cut by 7 bases, the J end by 4 bases, with 13 bases between. CDR1 MNHEY and CDR2 SVGEGT come from the germline V gene. CDR3 in DNA: TGTGCCAGCATTTGGGCAGGGGCCACCGGGGAGCTGTTTTTT. It specifies CASIWAGATGELFF.

This clonotype was recorded a few times. The chain carries TRBV27 and TRBJ2-5; 7 positions match TRBD2. Germline trimming cut 7 bases from V and 1 base from J; bases unmatched to any gene: 3. In germline, CDR1 is MNHEY, CDR2 SMNVEV (reference sequence). The CDR3 contains 13 residues. The CDR3 DNA reads as TGTGCCAGCAAAGCGGGGTTCCAAGAGACCCAGTACTTC. Translating gives CASKAGFQETQYF.

This clonotype showed up just a few times. The chain recombines TRBV7-2 with TRBJ2-1; 9 positions match TRBD2. CDR3 length: 17 residues. Trimming took 1 base from V and 9 from J; bases not matched to a gene: 13. Germline values: CDR1 SGHTA, CDR2 FQGNSA. The CDR3 sequence: CASSLVASASGMGEQFF. The CDR3 nucleotides read TGTGCCAGCAGCTTAGTGGCGTCGGCTAGCGGGATGGGTGAGCAGTTCTTC.